This T cell receptor beta chain was identified during a study of shared clonotypes between healthy human individuals. Study-wide findings and caveats: With few donors, the genetic and exposure-history diversity represented was limited.

Comment on this clone: Its matching antigen is unknown.

Trimming cost V 7 bases and J 3 bases; bases outside gene matches: 8. Looked up from germline, CDR1 is MNHNS and CDR2 is SASEGT. The CDR3 is made up of 15 amino acids. Replicate PCRs run on sorted subsets employed roughly 190 ng DNA, approximately 30,000 T cell genomes. Libraries were prepared by immunoSEQ multiplex PCR; TCRdb keeps only in-frame clonotypes and omits some of them. Of roughly 1,600,000 clones listed, 98% are singletons. The gene calls are TRBV6-1 and TRBJ1-3; 8 bases map to TRBD1. Sequenced sample: naive CD4+ T cells sorted from blood. Subset meaning: CD45RA+ positively selected. The origin of this receptor is a man between 25 and 39 years old in good health. The DNA for the CDR3 is TGTGCCAGCACTTTCCAGGGGGCGGGTGGAAACACCATATATTTT. Translation gives CASTFQGAGGNTIYF.